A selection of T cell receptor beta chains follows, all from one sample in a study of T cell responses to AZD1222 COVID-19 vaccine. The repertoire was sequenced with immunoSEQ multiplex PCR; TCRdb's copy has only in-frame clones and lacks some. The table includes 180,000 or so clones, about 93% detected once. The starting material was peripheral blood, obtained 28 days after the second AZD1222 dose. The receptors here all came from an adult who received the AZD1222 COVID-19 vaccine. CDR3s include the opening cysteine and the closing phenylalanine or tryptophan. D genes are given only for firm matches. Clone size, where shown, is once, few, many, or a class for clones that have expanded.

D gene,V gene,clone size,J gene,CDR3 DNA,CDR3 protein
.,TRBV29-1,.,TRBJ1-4,TGCAGCGTTCGGGCAGGGGTGTCCGAGAAACTGTTTTTT,CSVRAGVSEKLFF
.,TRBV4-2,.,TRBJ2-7,TGTGCCAGCAGCACCCTTGCAAAAGGTCCCGACGAGCAGTACTTC,CASSTLAKGPDEQYF
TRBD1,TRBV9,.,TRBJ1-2,TGTGCCAGCAGCGTAGCAGGGGGAATTAACTATGGCTACACCTTC,CASSVAGGINYGYTF
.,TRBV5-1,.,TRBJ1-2,TGCGCCAGCAGCCCAGAACGTCTTTATGGCTACACCTTC,CASSPERLYGYTF
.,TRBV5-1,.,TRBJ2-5,TGCGCCAGCAGCGGAGGGACCACCTGGGAGACCCAGTACTTC,CASSGGTTWETQYF
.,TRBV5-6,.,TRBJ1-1,TGTGCCAGCAGAAGCAGGGCTGGCACTGAAGCTTTCTTT,CASRSRAGTEAFF
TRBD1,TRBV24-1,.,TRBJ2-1,TGTGCCACCAGTGGTGCGGACAGGGAGGCGCAGTTCTTC,CATSGADREAQFF
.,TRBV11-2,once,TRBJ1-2,TGTGCCAGCAGCTACCGGGACGGTGTGGGCTACACCTTC,CASSYRDGVGYTF
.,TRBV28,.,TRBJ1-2,TGTGCCAGCAGGCCGGCATCAAGAGGCAATAACTATGGCTACACCTTC,CASRPASRGNNYGYTF
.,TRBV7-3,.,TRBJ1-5,TGTGCCAGCAGCTTAGAGCTCAATCAGCCCCAGCATTTT,CASSLELNQPQHF
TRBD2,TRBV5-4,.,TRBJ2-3,TGTGCCAGCAGCCGAGGGACTAGCGGGGTTACTAGCACAGATACGCAGTATTTT,CASSRGTSGVTSTDTQYF
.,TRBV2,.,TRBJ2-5,TGTGCCAGCAACGCCCTCACAGGGCAAGAGACCCAGTACTTC,CASNALTGQETQYF
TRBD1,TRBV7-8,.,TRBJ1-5,TGTGCCAGCATGATGGGGACAGAGATCAATCAGCCCCAGCATTTT,CASMMGTEINQPQHF
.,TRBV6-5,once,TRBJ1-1,TGTGCCACCCGGGGGAACACTGAAGCTTTCTTT,CATRGNTEAFF
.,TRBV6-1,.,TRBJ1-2,TGTGCCAGCAGTGACAGCGTCAACTATGGCTACACCTTC,CASSDSVNYGYTF
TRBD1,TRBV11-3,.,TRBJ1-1,TGTGCCAGCAGCTTAGGCACCTCTCCGGGACAGAAGAACACTGAAGCTTTCTTT,CASSLGTSPGQKNTEAFF
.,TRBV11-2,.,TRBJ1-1,TGTGCCAGCACCCGTGGGGTGGGGGAGGCTTTCTTT,CASTRGVGEAFF
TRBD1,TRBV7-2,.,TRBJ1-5,TGTGCCAGCAGCATGGGACAGGGGAGCAATCAGCCCCAGCATTTT,CASSMGQGSNQPQHF
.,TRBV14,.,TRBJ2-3,TGTGCCAGCAGCCAAAGAAACGCAGATACGCAGTATTTT,CASSQRNADTQYF
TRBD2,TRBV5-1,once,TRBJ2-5,TGCGCCAGCAGCTGGGGCGCTAGCGGTGCGGGGGAGACCCAGTACTTC,CASSWGASGAGETQYF
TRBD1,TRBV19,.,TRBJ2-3,TGTGCCAGTAGGGACAGGGCGAACCCCACAGATACGCAGTATTTT,CASRDRANPTDTQYF
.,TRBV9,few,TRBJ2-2,TGTGCCAGCAGCGTGGACGGCAGCTACACCGGGGAGCTGTTTTTT,CASSVDGSYTGELFF
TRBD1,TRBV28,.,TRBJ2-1,TGTGCCAGCAGTTTAGCGGACAGGGACTACAATGAGCAGTTCTTC,CASSLADRDYNEQFF
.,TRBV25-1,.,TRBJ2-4,TGTGCCAGCCGACACTCTAACATTCAGTACTTC,CASRHSNIQYF
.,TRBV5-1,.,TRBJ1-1,TGCGCCAGCAGCTTGGACAGGGCGGCGAACACTGAAGCTTTCTTT,CASSLDRAANTEAFF
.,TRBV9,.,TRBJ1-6,TGTGCCAGCAGCGTCGCTAGGAATAATTCACCCCTCCACTTT,CASSVARNNSPLHF
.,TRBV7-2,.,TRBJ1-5,TGTGCCAGCAGCTTGGACAGATACAATCAGCCCCAGCATTTT,CASSLDRYNQPQHF
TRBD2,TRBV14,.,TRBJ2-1,TGTGCCAGCAGCCAAGGGTTTGGCAGGGAGGGTGGCTCCTACAATGAGCAGTTCTTC,CASSQGFGREGGSYNEQFF
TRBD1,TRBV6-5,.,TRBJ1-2,TGTGCCAGCAGTACCCGGACAGGGCTATATGGCTACACCTTC,CASSTRTGLYGYTF
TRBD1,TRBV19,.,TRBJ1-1,TGTGCCAGTAGGCCCCATACAGGGGGCGGCACTGAAGCTTTCTTT,CASRPHTGGGTEAFF
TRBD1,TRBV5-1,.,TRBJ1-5,TGCGCCAGCAGCTCCACAGGGGGGGATCAGCCCCAGCATTTT,CASSSTGGDQPQHF
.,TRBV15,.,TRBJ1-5,TGTGCCACCAGCGACAATAGGGGCAATCAGCCCCAGCATTTT,CATSDNRGNQPQHF
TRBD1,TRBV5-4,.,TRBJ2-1,TGTGCCAGCAGCGAATGGACAGGGTCGGTCTATGAGCAGTTCTTC,CASSEWTGSVYEQFF
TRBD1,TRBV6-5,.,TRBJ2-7,TGTGCCAGCAGTTTGACAGGGAGCTCCTACGAGCAGTACTTC,CASSLTGSSYEQYF
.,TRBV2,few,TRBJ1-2,TGTGCCAGCCGGATCCTGAATTATGGCTACACCTTC,CASRILNYGYTF
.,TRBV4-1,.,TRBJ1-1,TGCGCCAGCAGCCCTCAGGTGGGAGGAAGAACTGAAGCTTTCTTT,CASSPQVGGRTEAFF
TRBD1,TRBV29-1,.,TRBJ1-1,TGCAGCGCCGCACTAAACAGGGGGAGTGAAGCTTTCTTT,CSAALNRGSEAFF
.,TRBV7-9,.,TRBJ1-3,TGTGCCAGCAGCTCCCAGGACAGTCTTTTCTCTGGAAACACCATATATTTT,CASSSQDSLFSGNTIYF
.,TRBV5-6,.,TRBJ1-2,TGTGCCAGTCGGACAGCCACCTATGGCTACACCTTC,CASRTATYGYTF
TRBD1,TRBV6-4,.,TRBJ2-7,TGTGCCACCGAAGACAGGGGTATGGACGAGCAGTACTTC,CATEDRGMDEQYF
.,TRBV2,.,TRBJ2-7,TGTGCCAGCAGTGAAGGACAGCTCCCGACCTACGAGCAGTACTTC,CASSEGQLPTYEQYF
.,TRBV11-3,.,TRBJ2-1,TGTGCCAGCAGCTCCGGTTCTGATGGGGATGAGCAGTTCTTC,CASSSGSDGDEQFF
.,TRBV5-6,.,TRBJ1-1,TGTGCCAGCAGGGGTGGGGGCAGGGGTTACACTGAAGCTTTCTTT,CASRGGGRGYTEAFF
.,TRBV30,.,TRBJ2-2,TGTGCCTGGAGTAAGACCGGGGAGCTGTTTTTT,CAWSKTGELFF
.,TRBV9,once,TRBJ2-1,TGTGCCAGCAGCGGAGGAGGCAGGGGTGACTACAATGAGCAGTTCTTC,CASSGGGRGDYNEQFF
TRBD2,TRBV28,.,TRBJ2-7,TGTGCCAGCAGTTTAGGCGGGAGGGTCGGCTACGAGCAGTACTTC,CASSLGGRVGYEQYF
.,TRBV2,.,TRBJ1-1,TGTGCCAGCACTGGGGGGACTGAAGCTTTCTTT,CASTGGTEAFF
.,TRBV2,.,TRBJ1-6,TGTGCCAGCAGTGAAGCAGGACACCATAATTCACCCCTCCACTTT,CASSEAGHHNSPLHF
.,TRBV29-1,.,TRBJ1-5,TGCAGCGTTACCACAAGTACAGGCCTCAATCAGCCCCAGCATTTT,CSVTTSTGLNQPQHF
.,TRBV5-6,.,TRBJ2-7,TGTGCCAGCAGTCTGGGGACTCGGAACTACGAGCAGTACTTC,CASSLGTRNYEQYF
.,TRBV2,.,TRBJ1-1,TGTGCCAGCACCGGACAACTTGAAGCTTTCTTT,CASTGQLEAFF
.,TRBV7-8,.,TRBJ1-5,TGTGCCAGCAGCTTAGATGCAGGCTATCAGCCCCAGCATTTT,CASSLDAGYQPQHF